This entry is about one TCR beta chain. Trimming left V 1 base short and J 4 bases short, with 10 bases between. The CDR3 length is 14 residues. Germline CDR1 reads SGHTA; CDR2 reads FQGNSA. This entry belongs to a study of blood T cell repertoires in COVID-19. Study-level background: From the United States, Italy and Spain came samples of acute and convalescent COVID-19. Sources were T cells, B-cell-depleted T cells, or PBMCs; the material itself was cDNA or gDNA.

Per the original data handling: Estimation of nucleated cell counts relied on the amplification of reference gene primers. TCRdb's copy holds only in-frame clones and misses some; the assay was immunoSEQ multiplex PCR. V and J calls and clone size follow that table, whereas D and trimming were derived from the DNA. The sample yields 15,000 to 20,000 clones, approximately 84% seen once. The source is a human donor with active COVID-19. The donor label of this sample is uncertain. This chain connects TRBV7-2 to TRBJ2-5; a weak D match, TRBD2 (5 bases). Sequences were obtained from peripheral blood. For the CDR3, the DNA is TGTGCCAGCAGCTTAGGAGGGAGCGGAGAGACCCAGTACTTC. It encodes CASSLGGSGETQYF.